This T cell receptor (beta chain) stems from a study of blood T cell repertoires in COVID-19. Study overall: In each case, the material was cDNA or gDNA derived from T cells, B-cell-depleted T cells, or PBMCs.

There are 12 residues in the CDR3. V was trimmed by 6 bases and J by 6 bases, leaving 11 bases between them. The germline CDR1 and CDR2 sequences are MNHEY and SVGAGI. Measured with immunoSEQ multiplex PCR; TCRdb has only the in-frame clones, and not every one. Of around 380,000 clones in the sample, 70% to 90% were seen once. Enrolled through a virtual design, the participants were between roughly 18 and 100 years of age and came from about two dozen US areas. Symptom resolution, clearance, or two negative PCRs marked donors in Cohort 3 as recovered. The specimen was PBMCs or T cells enriched from blood (not recorded which). The source is a man aged 25 to 40 who had recovered from COVID-19. This sequence joins TRBV6-5 and TRBJ1-1, with a possible D match to TRBD1 (6 bases). CDR3 nucleotides: TGTGCCAGCAGACAGTCAGGGGCTGAAGCTTTCTTT. The encoded protein is CASRQSGAEAFF.